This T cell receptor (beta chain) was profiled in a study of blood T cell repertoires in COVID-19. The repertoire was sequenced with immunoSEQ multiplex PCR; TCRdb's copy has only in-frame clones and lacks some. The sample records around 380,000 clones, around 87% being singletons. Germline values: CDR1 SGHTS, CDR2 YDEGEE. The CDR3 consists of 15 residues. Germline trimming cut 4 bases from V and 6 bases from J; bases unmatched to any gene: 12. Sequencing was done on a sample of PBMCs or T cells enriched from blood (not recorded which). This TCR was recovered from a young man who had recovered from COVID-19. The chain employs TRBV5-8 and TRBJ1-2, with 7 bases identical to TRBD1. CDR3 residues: CASSHDREYGNGYTF. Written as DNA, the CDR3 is TGTGCCAGCAGCCACGACAGGGAGTATGGGAATGGCTACACCTTC.